This record covers a single T cell receptor (beta chain). This entry is derived from a study of T cell responses to AZD1222 COVID-19 vaccine. Data came from immunoSEQ multiplex PCR; TCRdb stores just in-frame clones and leaves some out. Here the sample spans some 100,000 clones, less than 90% being singletons. CDR1 and CDR2 from the germline V gene are SQVTM and ANQGSEA. This CDR3 contains 13 residues. Between the trimmed V and J ends, which lost 4 bases and 1 base, there was a span of 8 bases. This sequence was found in an adult in good health. The chain is built from TRBV29-1 and TRBJ2-4; D unresolved. Sample: peripheral blood, taken on day 0 of AZD1222 vaccination. The CDR3 reads CSVGPAAKNIQYF. The DNA for the CDR3 is TGCAGCGTTGGGCCTGCGGCCAAAAACATTCAGTACTTC.